A selection of T cell receptor beta chains follows, all from one sample in a study of long-term antiretroviral therapy in people with HIV. The data were produced by immunoSEQ multiplex PCR, yet TCRdb's version contains in-frame clones alone and is incomplete. The data hold approximately 19,000 clones, with less than 85% observed a single time. This specimen was unsorted PBMCs, taken 0.5 years before starting antiretroviral therapy. These receptors came from a woman aged 45-60 years with HIV. Both conserved end residues are part of each CDR3. D genes are given only for firm matches. The size entry is marked missing in some rows and otherwise reads once, few, many or a size class.

V gene,clone size,J gene,D gene,CDR3 DNA,CDR3 protein
TRBV2,few,TRBJ1-2,-,TGTGCCAGCAGTGGGGGGGGAGGCTACACCTTC,CASSGGGGYTF
TRBV11-3,once,TRBJ2-3,TRBD2,TGTGCCAGCAGCTCGGGACTAGCGGGGGATACAGATACGCAGTATTTT,CASSSGLAGDTDTQYF
TRBV6-5,-,TRBJ2-7,-,TGTGCCAGCAGAACCCAGGGGCCCACTTACGAGCAGTACTTC,CASRTQGPTYEQYF
TRBV30,-,TRBJ1-2,TRBD1,TGTGCCTGGAGTGTAGGGGGACAGTTCTATGGCTACACCTTC,CAWSVGGQFYGYTF
TRBV5-8,-,TRBJ2-3,-,TGTGCCAGCAGCTTGTTTGGGACCCGGACCCAAGGCACAGATACGCAGTATTTT,CASSLFGTRTQGTDTQYF
TRBV14,-,TRBJ2-3,-,TGTGCCAGCAGCCAATTAGCGACAGATACGCAGTATTTT,CASSQLATDTQYF
TRBV18,-,TRBJ1-4,-,TGTGCCAGCTCACCAGGCAGAAATGAAAAACTGTTTTTT,CASSPGRNEKLFF
TRBV5-1,-,TRBJ2-5,-,TGCGCCAGCAGCTTTTCTAACCCCCAAGAGACCCAGTACTTC,CASSFSNPQETQYF
TRBV7-2,-,TRBJ1-2,-,TGTGCCAGCAGCGTTGGGACGGGATATTATGGCTACACCTTC,CASSVGTGYYGYTF
TRBV19,few,TRBJ1-2,TRBD1,TGTGCCAGCCGGGACAGGGTTTATAGCTACACCTTC,CASRDRVYSYTF
TRBV5-1,-,TRBJ2-1,TRBD2,TGCGCCAGCAGCTTCACGGGGGGCTCCTACAATGAGCAGTTCTTC,CASSFTGGSYNEQFF
TRBV2,-,TRBJ2-1,TRBD2,TGTGCCAGCAGGCCAGGACTAGCGGGGGGTCTTAAGGAGCAGTTCTTC,CASRPGLAGGLKEQFF
TRBV29-1,-,TRBJ2-3,-,TGCAGCGTTGATGATGGGGGCGCGGTCACAGATACGCAGTATTTT,CSVDDGGAVTDTQYF
TRBV27,-,TRBJ2-3,-,TGTGCCAGCAGTTTATACGGGGCCGGCACAGATACGCAGTATTTT,CASSLYGAGTDTQYF
TRBV9,-,TRBJ1-6,-,TGTGCCAGCAGCGGCGGGGGACGGAGAAATTCACCCCTCCACTTT,CASSGGGRRNSPLHF
TRBV5-1,-,TRBJ2-3,TRBD2,TGCGCCAGCAGCTTGGGACTAGCGGACGCAGATACGCAGTATTTT,CASSLGLADADTQYF
TRBV7-8,few,TRBJ1-2,-,TGTGCCAGCAGCCAGGACAGTAACTATGGCTACACCTTC,CASSQDSNYGYTF
TRBV10-3,-,TRBJ2-2,TRBD1,TGTGCCATCAGTGAGGATCCAGGGGGCACCGGGGAGCTGTTTTTT,CAISEDPGGTGELFF
TRBV27,-,TRBJ1-1,-,TGTGCCAGCAGTTTATTTGGTCAGGGCGCTTTCTTT,CASSLFGQGAFF
TRBV18,-,TRBJ1-3,-,TGTGCCAGCTCAGAGAACGCCGCTGGAAACACCATATATTTT,CASSENAAGNTIYF
TRBV7-3,-,TRBJ2-1,-,TGTGCCAGCAGCCCCTTACCGGGTATCTCGTATAATGAGCAGTTCTTC,CASSPLPGISYNEQFF
TRBV6-6,-,TRBJ1-4,-,TGTGCCAGCAGTTACGCGGTTTACGGTAATGAAAAACTGTTTTTT,CASSYAVYGNEKLFF
TRBV10-1,-,TRBJ1-1,-,TGCGCCAGCAGAGGGACATTGGGGACTGAAGCTTTCTTT,CASRGTLGTEAFF
TRBV5-1,-,TRBJ1-1,-,TGCGCCAGCAGCCCAAAGCCGAACACTGAAGCTTTCTTT,CASSPKPNTEAFF
TRBV2,-,TRBJ2-2,TRBD1,TGTGCCATCTCTAGGGACAGGGGCCAAACTTTCCCCGGGGAGCTGTTTTTT,CAISRDRGQTFPGELFF
TRBV5-1,few,TRBJ2-3,-,TGCGCCAGCAGCTTGGGCGGGCGCACAGATACGCAGTATTTT,CASSLGGRTDTQYF
TRBV7-9,-,TRBJ1-4,TRBD1,TGTGCCAGCAGCTCACAGGGGACCACTAATGAAAAACTGTTTTTT,CASSSQGTTNEKLFF
TRBV30,-,TRBJ2-1,TRBD1,TGTGCCTGGAGTCCCAGACAGGGAGCCGAGCAGTTCTTC,CAWSPRQGAEQFF
TRBV5-1,-,TRBJ1-5,-,TGCGCCAGCAGCTTGGGCAGTGATCAGCCCCAGCATTTT,CASSLGSDQPQHF
TRBV2,few,TRBJ1-2,-,TGTGCCAGCACTTTGGACTGGAACTATGGCTACACCTTC,CASTLDWNYGYTF
TRBV30,-,TRBJ2-5,-,TGTGCCTGGAGTGTATTCACTGGGGAGACCCAGTACTTC,CAWSVFTGETQYF
TRBV5-1,-,TRBJ1-6,-,TGCGCCAGCAGCTTGGACAGGGTTAATTCACCCCTCCACTTT,CASSLDRVNSPLHF
TRBV27,-,TRBJ1-5,-,TGTGCCAGCAGTCCCGATTCAACAGGACAGAATCAGCCCCAGCATTTT,CASSPDSTGQNQPQHF
TRBV7-2,-,TRBJ1-6,-,TGTGCCAGCAGCTTAGTGGCAGGGATCAATTCACCCCTCCACTTT,CASSLVAGINSPLHF
TRBV7-2,-,TRBJ1-6,-,TGTGCCAGCAGCCTCAATTCACCCCTCCACTTT,CASSLNSPLHF
TRBV5-1,-,TRBJ1-1,-,TGCGCCAGCAGCTTCGATGGGGTGAGGAATGAAGCTTTCTTT,CASSFDGVRNEAFF
TRBV5-1,-,TRBJ1-6,TRBD1,TGCGCCAGCAGCTTGGTTTTCGCAGGGGGCGGAAATTCACCCCTCCACTTT,CASSLVFAGGGNSPLHF
TRBV14,-,TRBJ2-2,-,TGTGCCAGCAGCCTCGGGGGTAAGGGACGGAACACCGGGGAGCTGTTTTTT,CASSLGGKGRNTGELFF
TRBV19,-,TRBJ1-5,TRBD1,TGTGCCTGTTCGGGACAGTATAGCAATCAGCCCCAGCATTTT,CACSGQYSNQPQHF
TRBV5-1,-,TRBJ1-1,TRBD1,TGCGCCAGCAGCAGAACCGGGACAGCGACTAACACTGAAGCTTTCTTT,CASSRTGTATNTEAFF
TRBV7-9,-,TRBJ2-2,-,TGTGCCAGCAGCTCAACCGGGACAAAAAACACCGGGGAGCTGTTTTTT,CASSSTGTKNTGELFF